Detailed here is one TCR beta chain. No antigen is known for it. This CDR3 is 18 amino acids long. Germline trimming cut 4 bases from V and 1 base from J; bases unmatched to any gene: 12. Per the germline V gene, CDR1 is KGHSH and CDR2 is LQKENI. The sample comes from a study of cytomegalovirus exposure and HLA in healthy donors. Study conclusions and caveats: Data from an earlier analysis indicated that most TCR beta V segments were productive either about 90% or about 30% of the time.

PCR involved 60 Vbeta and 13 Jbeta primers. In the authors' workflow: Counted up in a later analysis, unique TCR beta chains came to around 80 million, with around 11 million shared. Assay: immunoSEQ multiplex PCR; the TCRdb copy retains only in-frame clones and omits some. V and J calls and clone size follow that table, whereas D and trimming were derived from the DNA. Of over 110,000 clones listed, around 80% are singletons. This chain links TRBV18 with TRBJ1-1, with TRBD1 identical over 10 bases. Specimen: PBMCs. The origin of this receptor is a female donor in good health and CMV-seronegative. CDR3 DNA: TGTGCCAGCTCACAAAGAATCCCCGGGACAGGGGAGAACACTGAAGCTTTCTTT. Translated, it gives CASSQRIPGTGENTEAFF.